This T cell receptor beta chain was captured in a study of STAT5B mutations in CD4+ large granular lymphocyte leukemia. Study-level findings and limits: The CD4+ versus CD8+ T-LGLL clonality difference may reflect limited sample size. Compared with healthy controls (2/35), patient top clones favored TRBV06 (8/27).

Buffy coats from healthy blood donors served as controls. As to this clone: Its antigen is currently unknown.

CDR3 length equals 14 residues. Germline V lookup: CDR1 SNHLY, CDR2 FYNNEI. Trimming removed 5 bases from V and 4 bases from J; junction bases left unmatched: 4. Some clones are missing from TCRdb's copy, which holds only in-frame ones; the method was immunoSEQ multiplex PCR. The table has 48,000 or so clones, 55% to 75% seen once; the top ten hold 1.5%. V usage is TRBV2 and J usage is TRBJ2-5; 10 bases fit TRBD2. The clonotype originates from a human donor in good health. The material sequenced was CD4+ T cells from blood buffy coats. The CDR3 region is CASSTSGVTETQYF. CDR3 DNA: TGTGCCAGCAGTACTAGCGGGGTAACAGAGACCCAGTACTTC. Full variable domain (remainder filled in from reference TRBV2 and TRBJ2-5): EPEVTQTPSHQVTQMGQEVILRCVPISNHLYFYWYRQILGQKVEFLVSFYNNEISEKSEIFDDQFSVERPDGSNFTLKIRSTKLEDSAMYFCASSTSGVTETQYFGPGTRLLVL.